This paragraph reports one TCR beta chain. The source of the sample is a study of blood T cell repertoires in COVID-19. Authors' processing steps: Nucleated cell counts were estimated from reference gene primer amplification. Sequencing was performed with immunoSEQ multiplex PCR; in TCRdb, only in-frame clones are kept and a portion is missing. V and J calls and clone size are those listed in that table; D and trimming were worked out from the DNA. The table shows around 68,000 clones, with approximately 95% occurring only once. This sequence was found in a man in his 70s with active COVID-19. The sequenced sample consisted of peripheral blood.

CDR3 nucleotides: TGTGCCAGCAGCGCCCCCCGGGACAGATTCGGTTTGGAGCCCCAGCATTTT. It translates to CASSAPRDRFGLEPQHF. The chain uses TRBV21-1 and TRBJ1-5; no check of the table's D call, TRBD1, against the DNA was made. TRBV21-1 has pseudogene status. The CDR3 totals 17 residues.